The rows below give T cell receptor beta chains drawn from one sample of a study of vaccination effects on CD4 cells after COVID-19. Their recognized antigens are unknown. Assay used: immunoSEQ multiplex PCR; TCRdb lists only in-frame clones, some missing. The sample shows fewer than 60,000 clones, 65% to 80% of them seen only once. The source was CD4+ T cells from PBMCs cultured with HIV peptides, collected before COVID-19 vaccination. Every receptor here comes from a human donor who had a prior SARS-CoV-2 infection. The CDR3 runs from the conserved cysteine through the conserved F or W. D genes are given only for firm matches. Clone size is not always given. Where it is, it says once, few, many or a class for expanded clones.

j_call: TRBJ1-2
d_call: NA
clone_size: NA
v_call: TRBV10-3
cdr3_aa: CAIQGRGTPTNYGYTF
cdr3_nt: TGTGCGATTCAGGGGCGTGGGACACCAACTAACTATGGCTACACCTTC

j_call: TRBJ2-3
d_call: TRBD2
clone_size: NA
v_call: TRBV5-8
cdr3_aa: CASSSGTSGVDTQYF
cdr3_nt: TGTGCCAGCAGCTCAGGGACTAGCGGGGTAGATACGCAGTATTTT

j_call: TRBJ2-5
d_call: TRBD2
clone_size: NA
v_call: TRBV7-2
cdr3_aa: CASKPGLAAETQYF
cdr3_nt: TGTGCCAGCAAACCGGGACTAGCGGCGGAGACCCAGTACTTC

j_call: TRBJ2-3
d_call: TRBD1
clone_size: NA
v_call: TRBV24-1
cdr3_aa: CATSGGDRGLSGISTDTQYF
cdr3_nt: TGTGCCACCAGTGGGGGTGACAGGGGGCTCTCGGGGATAAGCACAGATACGCAGTATTTT

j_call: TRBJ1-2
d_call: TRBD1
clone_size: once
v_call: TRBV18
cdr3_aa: CASSTVDRGHGYTF
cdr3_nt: TGTGCCAGCTCGACCGTGGACAGGGGTCATGGCTACACCTTC

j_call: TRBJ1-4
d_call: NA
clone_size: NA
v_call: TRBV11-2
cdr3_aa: CASSPGQGQGIGEKLFF
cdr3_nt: TGTGCCAGCAGCCCTGGGCAGGGGCAGGGTATTGGTGAAAAACTGTTTTTT

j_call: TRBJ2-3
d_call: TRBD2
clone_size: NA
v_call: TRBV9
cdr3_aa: CASSLGLVDPDTQYF
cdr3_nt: TGTGCCAGCAGCCTGGGACTAGTGGATCCAGATACGCAGTATTTT

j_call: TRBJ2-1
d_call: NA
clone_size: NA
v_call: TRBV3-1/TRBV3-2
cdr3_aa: CASSPRIGIGKNEQFF
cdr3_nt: TGTGCCAGCAGCCCTCGGATCGGGATTGGGAAAAATGAGCAGTTCTTC

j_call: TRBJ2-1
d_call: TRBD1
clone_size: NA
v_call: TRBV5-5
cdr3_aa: CASSPQTGTRYNEQFF
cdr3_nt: TGTGCCAGCAGCCCTCAGACAGGGACCCGCTACAATGAGCAGTTCTTC

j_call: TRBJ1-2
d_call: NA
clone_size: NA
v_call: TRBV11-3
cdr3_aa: CASSLEGRRGYTF
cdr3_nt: TGTGCCAGCAGCTTAGAGGGCCGACGGGGCTACACCTTC

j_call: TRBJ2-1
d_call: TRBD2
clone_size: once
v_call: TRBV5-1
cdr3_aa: CASSPGGNAYNEQFF
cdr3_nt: TGCGCCAGCAGCCCGGGAGGGAACGCCTACAATGAGCAGTTCTTC

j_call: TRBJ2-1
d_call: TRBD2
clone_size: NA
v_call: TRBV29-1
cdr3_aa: CSAGLAGGQAQFF
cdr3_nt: TGCAGCGCGGGACTAGCGGGGGGCCAGGCCCAGTTCTTC

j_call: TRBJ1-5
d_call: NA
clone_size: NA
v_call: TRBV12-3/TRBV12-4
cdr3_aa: CASSLEEKQPQHF
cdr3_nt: TGTGCCAGCAGTTTAGAGGAGAAACAGCCCCAGCATTTT

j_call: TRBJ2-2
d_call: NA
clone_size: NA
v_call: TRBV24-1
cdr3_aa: CATSDLGENTGELFF
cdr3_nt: TGTGCCACCAGTGATTTGGGGGAGAACACCGGGGAGCTGTTTTTT

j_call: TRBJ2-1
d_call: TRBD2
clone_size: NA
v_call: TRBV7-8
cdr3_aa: CASSLSSGSTNEQFF
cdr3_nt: TGTGCCAGCAGCTTATCGAGCGGGAGTACCAATGAGCAGTTCTTC

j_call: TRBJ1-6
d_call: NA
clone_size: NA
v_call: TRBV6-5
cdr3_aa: CASTPPGDNSPLHF
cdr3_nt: TGTGCCAGCACCCCCCCGGGGGATAATTCACCCCTCCACTTT

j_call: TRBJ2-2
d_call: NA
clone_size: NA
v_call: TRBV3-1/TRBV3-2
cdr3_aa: CASSPPGTGELFF
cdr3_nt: TGTGCCAGCAGCCCCCCGGGCACCGGGGAGCTGTTTTTT

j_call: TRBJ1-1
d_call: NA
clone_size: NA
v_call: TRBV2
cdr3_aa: CASQGSTVTEAFF
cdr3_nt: TGTGCCAGCCAGGGCTCGACAGTTACTGAAGCTTTCTTT

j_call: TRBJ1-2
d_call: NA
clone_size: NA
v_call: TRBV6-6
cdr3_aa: CASSLHDIMSSSGYTF
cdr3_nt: TGTGCCAGCAGTCTCCATGACATCATGTCATCGTCGGGCTACACCTTC

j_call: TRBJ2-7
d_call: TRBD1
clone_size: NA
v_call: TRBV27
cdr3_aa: CASSQFRPGTDYYEQYF
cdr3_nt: TGTGCCAGCAGCCAATTCCGTCCCGGGACAGATTACTACGAGCAGTACTTC

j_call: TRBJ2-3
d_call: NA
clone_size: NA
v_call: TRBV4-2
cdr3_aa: CASSQDRLASTDTQYF
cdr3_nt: TGTGCCAGCAGCCAAGATCGTTTAGCTAGCACAGATACGCAGTATTTT

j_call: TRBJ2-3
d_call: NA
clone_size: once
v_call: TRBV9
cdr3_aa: CASSVALTDTQYF
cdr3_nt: TGTGCCAGCAGCGTAGCTTTGACAGATACGCAGTATTTT

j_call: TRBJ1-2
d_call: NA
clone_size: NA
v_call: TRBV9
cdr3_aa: CASSPSGGPNYGYTF
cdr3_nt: TGTGCCAGCAGCCCATCGGGGGGTCCTAACTATGGCTACACCTTC

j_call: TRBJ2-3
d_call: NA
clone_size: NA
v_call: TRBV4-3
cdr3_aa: CASSQIQLSSSGQYF
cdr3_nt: TGCGCCAGCAGCCAAATCCAGTTAAGTAGTAGCGGGCAGTATTTT

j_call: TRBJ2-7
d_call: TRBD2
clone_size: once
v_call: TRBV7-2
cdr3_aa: CASSRHPSGSSYEQYF
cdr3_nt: TGTGCCAGCAGCAGACACCCTAGCGGGAGCTCCTACGAGCAGTACTTC

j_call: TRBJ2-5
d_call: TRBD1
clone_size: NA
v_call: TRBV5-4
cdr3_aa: CASSLAAGQGAEETQYF
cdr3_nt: TGTGCCAGCAGCTTGGCCGCCGGACAGGGGGCTGAGGAGACCCAGTACTTC

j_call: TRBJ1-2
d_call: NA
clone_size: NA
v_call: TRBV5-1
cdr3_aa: CASSNKLGDGYTF
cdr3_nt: TGCGCCAGCAGCAATAAACTAGGGGATGGCTACACCTTC

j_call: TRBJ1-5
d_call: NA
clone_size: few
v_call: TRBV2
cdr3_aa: CASSLTRRVVYQPQHF
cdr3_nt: TGTGCCAGCAGCTTGACAAGGAGGGTCGTTTATCAGCCCCAGCATTTT

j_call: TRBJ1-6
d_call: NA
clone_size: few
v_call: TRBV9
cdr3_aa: CASSFTGLGGSPLHF
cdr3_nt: TGTGCCAGCAGCTTCACAGGGTTGGGGGGTTCACCCCTCCACTTT

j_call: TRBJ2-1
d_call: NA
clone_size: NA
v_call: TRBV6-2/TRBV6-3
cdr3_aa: CASSPQLVNEQFF
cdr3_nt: TGTGCCAGCAGTCCCCAACTAGTGAATGAGCAGTTCTTC

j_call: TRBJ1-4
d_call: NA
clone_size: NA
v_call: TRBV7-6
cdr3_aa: CASSPPGVLFNEKLFF
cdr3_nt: TGTGCCAGCAGCCCTCCAGGGGTATTATTCAATGAAAAACTGTTTTTT

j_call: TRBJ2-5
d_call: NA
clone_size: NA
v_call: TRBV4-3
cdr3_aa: CASSQDTGFVETQYF
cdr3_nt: TGCGCCAGCAGCCAAGACACAGGGTTCGTCGAGACCCAGTACTTC

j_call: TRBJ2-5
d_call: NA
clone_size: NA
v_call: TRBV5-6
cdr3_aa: CASSRIHQETQYF
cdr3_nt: TGTGCCAGCAGCCGGATCCACCAAGAGACCCAGTACTTC

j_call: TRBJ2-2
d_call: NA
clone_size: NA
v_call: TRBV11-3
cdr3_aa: CASSLLAGELFF
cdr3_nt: TGTGCCAGCAGCTTACTAGCCGGGGAGCTGTTTTTT

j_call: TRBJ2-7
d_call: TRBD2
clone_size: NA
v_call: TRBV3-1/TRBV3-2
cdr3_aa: CASSPFPGLGQSYEQYF
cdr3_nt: TGTGCCAGCAGCCCCTTCCCGGGACTAGGGCAATCCTACGAGCAGTACTTC

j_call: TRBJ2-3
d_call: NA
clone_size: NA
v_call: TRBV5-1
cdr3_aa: CASSLTASPGRGTDTQYF
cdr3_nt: TGCGCCAGCAGTTTAACTGCCTCCCCCGGCAGGGGCACAGATACGCAGTATTTT

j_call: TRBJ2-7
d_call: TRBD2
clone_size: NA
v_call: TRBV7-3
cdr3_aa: CASSPYVWVKTSGYEQYF
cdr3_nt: TGTGCCAGCAGCCCATATGTCTGGGTCAAGACTAGCGGTTACGAGCAGTACTTC

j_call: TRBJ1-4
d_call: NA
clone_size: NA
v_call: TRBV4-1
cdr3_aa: CASSQDIEGKLFF
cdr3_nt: TGCGCCAGCAGCCAAGACATCGAGGGCAAACTGTTTTTT

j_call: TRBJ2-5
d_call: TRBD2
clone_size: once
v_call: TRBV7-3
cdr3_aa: CASSSRLAGGIRETQYF
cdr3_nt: TGTGCCAGCAGCTCACGACTAGCGGGAGGGATCAGAGAGACCCAGTACTTC

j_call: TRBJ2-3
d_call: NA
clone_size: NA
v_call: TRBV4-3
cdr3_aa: CASSQIAHLTQYF
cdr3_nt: TGCGCCAGCAGCCAAATCGCCCACCTCACGCAGTATTTT

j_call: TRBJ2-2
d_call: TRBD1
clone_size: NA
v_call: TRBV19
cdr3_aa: CASSIIPGQGALFF
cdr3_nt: TGTGCCAGTAGTATTATTCCGGGACAGGGTGCGCTGTTTTTT

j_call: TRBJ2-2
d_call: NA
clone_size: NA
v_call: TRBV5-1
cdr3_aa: CASSSGLFVGTGELFF
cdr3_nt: TGCGCCAGCAGCTCTGGACTCTTTGTCGGGACCGGGGAGCTGTTTTTT

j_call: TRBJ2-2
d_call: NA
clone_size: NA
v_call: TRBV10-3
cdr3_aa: CAISEQQKLTGELFF
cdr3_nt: TGTGCCATCAGTGAGCAACAGAAACTCACCGGGGAGCTGTTTTTT

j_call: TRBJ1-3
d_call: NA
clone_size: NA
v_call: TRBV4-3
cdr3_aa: CASSPLGTTEPGNTIYF
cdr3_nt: TGCGCCAGCAGCCCTCTCGGGACGACCGAACCTGGAAACACCATATATTTT

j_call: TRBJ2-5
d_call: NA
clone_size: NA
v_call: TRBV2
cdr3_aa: CASMGPWETQYF
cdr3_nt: TGTGCCAGCATGGGGCCTTGGGAGACCCAGTACTTC

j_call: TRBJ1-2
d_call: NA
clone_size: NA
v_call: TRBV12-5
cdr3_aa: CASGSQGGQGRDYGYTF
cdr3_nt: TGTGCTAGTGGTAGCCAAGGAGGTCAGGGCAGGGACTATGGCTACACCTTC

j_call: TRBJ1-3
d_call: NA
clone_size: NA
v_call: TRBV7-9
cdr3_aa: CASSSVQPGQGNTIYF
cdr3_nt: TGTGCCAGCAGCTCCGTACAACCGGGACAAGGAAACACCATATATTTT

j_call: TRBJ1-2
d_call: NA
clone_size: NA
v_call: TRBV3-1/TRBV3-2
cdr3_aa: CASSLQAVTGNGYTF
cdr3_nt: TGTGCCAGCAGTCTCCAGGCCGTTACAGGCAATGGCTACACCTTC

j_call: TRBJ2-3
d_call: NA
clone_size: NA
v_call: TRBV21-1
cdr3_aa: CASSKGKWTSGNTDTQYF
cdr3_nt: TGTGCCAGCAGCAAAGGGAAGTGGACTAGCGGGAATACAGATACGCAGTATTTT

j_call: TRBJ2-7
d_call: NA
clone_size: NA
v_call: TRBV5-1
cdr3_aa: CASSLGAPYEQYF
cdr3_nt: TGCGCCAGCAGCTTGGGGGCACCCTACGAGCAGTACTTC

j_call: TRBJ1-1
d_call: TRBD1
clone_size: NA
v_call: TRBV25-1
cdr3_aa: CASRGQGGTEAFF
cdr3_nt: TGTGCCAGCAGGGGACAGGGTGGAACTGAAGCTTTCTTT

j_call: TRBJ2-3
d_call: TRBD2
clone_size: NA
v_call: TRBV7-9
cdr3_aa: CASTVTSGISDTQYF
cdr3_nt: TGTGCCAGCACCGTGACTAGCGGGATCTCAGATACGCAGTATTTT

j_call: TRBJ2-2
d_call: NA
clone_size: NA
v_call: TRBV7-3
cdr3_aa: CASSLGVSYTGELFF
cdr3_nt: TGTGCCAGCAGCTTAGGGGTATCCTACACCGGGGAGCTGTTTTTT

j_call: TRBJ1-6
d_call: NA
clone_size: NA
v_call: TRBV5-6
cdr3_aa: CASSHGGGARNSPLHF
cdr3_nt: TGTGCCAGCAGCCACGGAGGGGGGGCAAGGAATTCACCCCTCCACTTT